A selection of T cell receptor beta chains follows, all from one sample in a study of blood T cell repertoires in COVID-19. Sequenced by immunoSEQ multiplex PCR; TCRdb stores in-frame clones only, minus some. Here the sample spans roughly 90,000 clones, 85% to 90% being singletons. Sequenced sample: peripheral blood. These receptors all come from a human donor with active COVID-19. The donor label of this sample is uncertain. Each CDR3 is given with its conserved first and last residue. The D gene is left open where the match is weak. Clone size is shown for a subset of rows, as once, few, many or a class of expanded clone.

j_gene: TRBJ2-5; abundance: .; len: 18; v_gene: TRBV11-2; d_gene: TRBD2; CDR3nt: TGTGCCAGCAGCCCCCGAGGAGCGGGGGGCGGAAGCCGGGAGACCCAGTACTTC; CDR3aa: CASSPRGAGGGSRETQYF
j_gene: TRBJ1-5; abundance: .; len: 15; v_gene: TRBV6-2/TRBV6-3; d_gene: TRBD1; CDR3nt: TGTGCCAGCAGTACAGGGGGCGCGGGCAATCAGCCCCAGCATTTT; CDR3aa: CASSTGGAGNQPQHF
j_gene: TRBJ1-1; abundance: .; len: 15; v_gene: TRBV9; d_gene: TRBD1; CDR3nt: TGTGCCAGCAGCGTCTCCCGACAGGGGAACACTGAAGCTTTCTTT; CDR3aa: CASSVSRQGNTEAFF
j_gene: TRBJ1-5; abundance: .; len: 14; v_gene: TRBV6-5; d_gene: TRBD1; CDR3nt: TGTGCCAGCAGGCGACAGGGGCCCAATCAGCCCCAGCATTTT; CDR3aa: CASRRQGPNQPQHF
j_gene: TRBJ2-7; abundance: .; len: 14; v_gene: TRBV10-1; d_gene: .; CDR3nt: TGCGCCAGCAGTGATGGGGGCAGAGGCTACGAGCAGTACTTC; CDR3aa: CASSDGGRGYEQYF
j_gene: TRBJ1-4; abundance: .; len: 19; v_gene: TRBV7-9; d_gene: .; CDR3nt: TGTGCCAGCAGCCGGGTGGGGCAGGGGCATTTGACAACTAATGAAAAACTGTTTTTT; CDR3aa: CASSRVGQGHLTTNEKLFF
j_gene: TRBJ1-4; abundance: .; len: 14; v_gene: TRBV15; d_gene: .; CDR3nt: TGTGCCACCAGCATTAGGCTGAACAGTGAAAAACTGTTTTTT; CDR3aa: CATSIRLNSEKLFF
j_gene: TRBJ1-5; abundance: .; len: 13; v_gene: TRBV11-2; d_gene: TRBD1; CDR3nt: TGTGCCAGCAGCTGGGACAGTGATCAGCCCCAGCATTTT; CDR3aa: CASSWDSDQPQHF
j_gene: TRBJ2-3; abundance: few; len: 18; v_gene: TRBV14; d_gene: TRBD2; CDR3nt: TGTGCCAGCAGCCAGGGACTAGCGGGGAGGATTTTCACAGATACGCAGTATTTT; CDR3aa: CASSQGLAGRIFTDTQYF
j_gene: TRBJ1-1; abundance: once; len: 16; v_gene: TRBV9; d_gene: .; CDR3nt: TGTGCCAGCAGTCCACCCCACGATAACATGAACACTGAAGCTTTCTTT; CDR3aa: CASSPPHDNMNTEAFF
j_gene: TRBJ1-4; abundance: .; len: 14; v_gene: TRBV2; d_gene: TRBD1; CDR3nt: TGTGCCAGCAGTCTGGACAGGGGGAGTGAAAAACTGTTTTTT; CDR3aa: CASSLDRGSEKLFF
j_gene: TRBJ2-7; abundance: once; len: 17; v_gene: TRBV10-2; d_gene: TRBD2; CDR3nt: TGCGCCAGCTCCACTCCGAGGGGACTAGCGGGGGGATACGAGCAGTACTTC; CDR3aa: CASSTPRGLAGGYEQYF
j_gene: TRBJ1-2; abundance: .; len: 10; v_gene: TRBV29-1; d_gene: .; CDR3nt: TGCAGCGTTGTGAATGCGGGCTACACCTTC; CDR3aa: CSVVNAGYTF
j_gene: TRBJ1-5; abundance: .; len: 14; v_gene: TRBV6-5; d_gene: .; CDR3nt: TGTGCCAGCAGTTACGCCCAGGGCGATCAGCCCCAGCATTTT; CDR3aa: CASSYAQGDQPQHF
j_gene: TRBJ1-4; abundance: .; len: 16; v_gene: TRBV5-1; d_gene: TRBD1; CDR3nt: TGCGCCAGCAGCTTAGACACAGGGGGAACTAATGAAAAACTGTTTTTT; CDR3aa: CASSLDTGGTNEKLFF
j_gene: TRBJ1-6; abundance: .; len: 15; v_gene: TRBV2; d_gene: .; CDR3nt: TGTGCCAGCAGTTTGGATGGGGGCCCTAATTCACCCCTCCACTTT; CDR3aa: CASSLDGGPNSPLHF
j_gene: TRBJ1-3; abundance: .; len: 13; v_gene: TRBV30; d_gene: .; CDR3nt: TGTGCCTGGAGTACGGTCTCTGGAAACACCATATATTTT; CDR3aa: CAWSTVSGNTIYF
j_gene: TRBJ1-4; abundance: .; len: 18; v_gene: TRBV21-1; d_gene: .; CDR3nt: TGTGCCAGCAGCAAAGGGCAAGTGGGTCCAACAGGGAATGAAAAACTGTTTTTT; CDR3aa: CASSKGQVGPTGNEKLFF
j_gene: TRBJ2-2; abundance: .; len: 16; v_gene: TRBV7-2; d_gene: TRBD1; CDR3nt: TGTGCCAGCAGTCTAGTCGGGACAGGGCTCACCGGGGAGCTGTTTTTT; CDR3aa: CASSLVGTGLTGELFF
j_gene: TRBJ2-7; abundance: .; len: 15; v_gene: TRBV5-1; d_gene: .; CDR3nt: TGCGCCAGCAGCCGCCAGGGGAATTTAGCAGACGAGCAGTACTTC; CDR3aa: CASSRQGNLADEQYF
j_gene: TRBJ2-3; abundance: .; len: 14; v_gene: TRBV6-5; d_gene: TRBD2; CDR3nt: TGTGCCAGCAGTAGCGGGGGAAACACAGATACGCAGTATTTT; CDR3aa: CASSSGGNTDTQYF
j_gene: TRBJ2-1; abundance: once; len: 16; v_gene: TRBV7-9; d_gene: TRBD1; CDR3nt: TGTGCCAGCAGCTTAGAACTCGGGACAGGGGGCCTTGAGCAGTTCTTC; CDR3aa: CASSLELGTGGLEQFF
j_gene: TRBJ2-7; abundance: .; len: 12; v_gene: TRBV5-1; d_gene: .; CDR3nt: TGCGCCAGCTCCCCAGGGACCTACGAGCAGTACTTC; CDR3aa: CASSPGTYEQYF
j_gene: TRBJ2-1; abundance: .; len: 17; v_gene: TRBV6-2/TRBV6-3; d_gene: TRBD2; CDR3nt: TGTGCCAGCAGTTACTCTGGGACTAGCGGGGCCAGGCATGAGCAGTTCTTC; CDR3aa: CASSYSGTSGARHEQFF
j_gene: TRBJ1-6; abundance: .; len: 16; v_gene: TRBV1; d_gene: .; CDR3nt: TGCACCAGCAGCCAAGATAGGGGGACACATAATTCACCCCTCCACTTT; CDR3aa: CTSSQDRGTHNSPLHF
j_gene: TRBJ2-5; abundance: once; len: 18; v_gene: TRBV6-4; d_gene: TRBD2; CDR3nt: TGTGCCAGCAGTGACTTCGATGGGCGGGAGCCGGCGGCTGAGACCCAGTACTTC; CDR3aa: CASSDFDGREPAAETQYF
j_gene: TRBJ2-3; abundance: .; len: 14; v_gene: TRBV5-6; d_gene: .; CDR3nt: TGTGCCAGCAGCTTGGGGGGAGGCACAGATACGCAGTATTTT; CDR3aa: CASSLGGGTDTQYF
j_gene: TRBJ1-6; abundance: .; len: 16; v_gene: TRBV4-3; d_gene: .; CDR3nt: TGCGCCAGCAGCCAATTGGCGGACAGAAAGAATTCACCCCTCCACTTT; CDR3aa: CASSQLADRKNSPLHF
j_gene: TRBJ1-1; abundance: .; len: 14; v_gene: TRBV18; d_gene: .; CDR3nt: TGTGCCAGCTCACTAACTAGGGTTAACACTGAAGCTTTCTTT; CDR3aa: CASSLTRVNTEAFF
j_gene: TRBJ1-3; abundance: .; len: 17; v_gene: TRBV7-2; d_gene: .; CDR3nt: TGTGCCAGCAGTCCCGGGCGGGGAGTTGAGAAGGGAAACACCATATATTTT; CDR3aa: CASSPGRGVEKGNTIYF
j_gene: TRBJ2-7; abundance: .; len: 14; v_gene: TRBV27; d_gene: TRBD1; CDR3nt: TGTGCCAGCCAACTCGGGACAGGGGGCTACGAGCAGTACTTC; CDR3aa: CASQLGTGGYEQYF
j_gene: TRBJ2-3; abundance: .; len: 14; v_gene: TRBV7-9; d_gene: TRBD1; CDR3nt: TGTGCCAGCGGAAGGGACAGGGGCACAGATACGCAGTATTTT; CDR3aa: CASGRDRGTDTQYF
j_gene: TRBJ2-7; abundance: .; len: 9; v_gene: TRBV5-3; d_gene: .; CDR3nt: TGTGCCAGAAGCCGCTTCGGGAACTTC; CDR3aa: CARSRFGNF
j_gene: TRBJ2-3; abundance: .; len: 12; v_gene: TRBV9; d_gene: TRBD2; CDR3nt: TGTGCCAGCAGCCCCACGGGACTAGTGCAGTATTTT; CDR3aa: CASSPTGLVQYF
j_gene: TRBJ1-2; abundance: .; len: 16; v_gene: TRBV7-2; d_gene: .; CDR3nt: TGTGCCAGCAGCTCAAACCCTTTACTATCCCGCTATGGCTACACCTTC; CDR3aa: CASSSNPLLSRYGYTF
j_gene: TRBJ2-2; abundance: .; len: 15; v_gene: TRBV9; d_gene: TRBD2; CDR3nt: TGTGCCAGCAGAGTCAGCGGGGGGAACACCGGGGAGCTGTTTTTT; CDR3aa: CASRVSGGNTGELFF
j_gene: TRBJ2-7; abundance: few; len: 13; v_gene: TRBV7-2; d_gene: .; CDR3nt: TGTGCCAGCAGCTTAGCGCTGAGCTACGAGCAGTACTTC; CDR3aa: CASSLALSYEQYF
j_gene: TRBJ2-3; abundance: .; len: 15; v_gene: TRBV7-3; d_gene: .; CDR3nt: TGTGCCAGCAGCTTAATTGGGGGGAGCACAGATACGCAGTATTTT; CDR3aa: CASSLIGGSTDTQYF
j_gene: TRBJ2-3; abundance: .; len: 15; v_gene: TRBV4-2; d_gene: .; CDR3nt: TGTGCCAGCAGCCTTTCCCCCCAGAGCACAGATACGCAGTATTTT; CDR3aa: CASSLSPQSTDTQYF
j_gene: TRBJ2-1; abundance: .; len: 14; v_gene: TRBV15; d_gene: TRBD1; CDR3nt: TGTGCCACCAGCAGAGGGCAGGGGGCTCGAGAGCAGTTCTTC; CDR3aa: CATSRGQGAREQFF
j_gene: TRBJ2-1; abundance: .; len: 16; v_gene: TRBV4-1; d_gene: .; CDR3nt: TGCGCCAGCAGCCAAGTGACAGGCTATCGGGGTGATGAGCAGTTCTTC; CDR3aa: CASSQVTGYRGDEQFF
j_gene: TRBJ2-7; abundance: .; len: 15; v_gene: TRBV7-6; d_gene: TRBD2; CDR3nt: TGTGCCAGCAGCTTAGGTAGCGGGGGGCCCGGGGAGCAGTACTTC; CDR3aa: CASSLGSGGPGEQYF
j_gene: TRBJ1-1; abundance: once; len: 15; v_gene: TRBV10-3; d_gene: .; CDR3nt: TGTGCCATCAGTGAGGGACAGATCCGGAACACTGAAGCTTTCTTT; CDR3aa: CAISEGQIRNTEAFF
j_gene: TRBJ2-3; abundance: .; len: 16; v_gene: TRBV24-1; d_gene: TRBD2; CDR3nt: TGTGCCACCAGTGATCCTCTAGCGGGGGGGCCGCATACGCAGTATTTT; CDR3aa: CATSDPLAGGPHTQYF
j_gene: TRBJ1-1; abundance: .; len: 10; v_gene: TRBV20-1; d_gene: TRBD1; CDR3nt: TGCAGTGTATCCGGACAGGCGGCTCTCTTT; CDR3aa: CSVSGQAALF
j_gene: TRBJ1-6; abundance: .; len: 14; v_gene: TRBV5-4; d_gene: TRBD1; CDR3nt: TGTGCCAGCAGGGACAGGGTAATGGATTCACCCCTCCACTTT; CDR3aa: CASRDRVMDSPLHF
j_gene: TRBJ1-5; abundance: .; len: 14; v_gene: TRBV27; d_gene: .; CDR3nt: TGTGCCAGCGCCCTAAGGGAGAGCAATCAGCCCCAGCATTTT; CDR3aa: CASALRESNQPQHF